The source of this T cell receptor (beta chain) is a study of shared clonotypes between healthy human individuals. Background on the study: The people who gave samples were a couple of women and three men aged 18 to 49.

Original processing notes: Filtering differed, since immunoSEQ gave only junction sequences and no quality scores. TCRdb's table, derived via immunoSEQ multiplex PCR, lists solely in-frame clones and lacks some. V and J calls and clone size are given by that table; D and trimming were obtained from the DNA. The sample holds approximately 2.1 million clones, 80% to 95% seen once. With V trimmed by 8 bases and J by 4 bases, 10 bases remained unmatched. Germline assignment: CDR1 KGHSH and CDR2 LQKENI. This CDR3 contains 17 residues. This rearrangement joins TRBV18 to TRBJ2-6, with 11 bases aligning to TRBD1. This receptor was taken from a man between 18 and 35 years old in good health. Some clones in this sample may be carry-over from other donors' samples. Sequencing input: naive CD4+ T cells from PBMCs. The subset was: CD45RA+ positively selected. CDR3 sequence: CASTRDRGSVGANVLTF. CDR3 DNA: TGTGCCAGCACCCGGGACAGGGGGAGCGTGGGGGCCAACGTCCTGACTTTC. The full variable domain, in which reference TRBV18 and TRBJ2-6 provide the parts outside the CDR3, is NAGVMQNPRHLVRRRGQEARLRCSPMKGHSHVYWYRQLPEEGLKFMVYLQKENIIDESGMPKERFSAEFPKEGPSILRIQQVVRGDSAAYFCASTRDRGSVGANVLTFGAGSRLTVL.